These 16 T cell receptor beta chains originate from one sample sequenced in a study of blood T cell repertoires in COVID-19. Assay: immunoSEQ multiplex PCR; the TCRdb copy retains only in-frame clones and omits some. Of 90,000 or so clones in the sample, 81% were seen once. The source material was peripheral blood. The receptors derive from a man older than 75 with active or convalescent COVID-19.

A few counts support this clone. The chain is built from TRBV5-4 and TRBJ1-2; D may be TRBD1 (5 bases). Germline CDR1 and CDR2: SGHNT and YYREEE (reference sequence). Deletions cut 0 bases from V and 2 bases from J, with 11 bases between. The CDR3 is 15 amino acids. CDR3 residues: CASSLAGGANYGYTF. The CDR3 DNA reads TGTGCCAGCAGCTTGGCCGGCGGGGCGAACTATGGCTACACCTTC.

The V gene is TRBV27, the J gene TRBJ2-7, with D tentatively TRBD2 (5 bases). Germline CDR1 and CDR2: MNHEY and SMNVEV (reference sequence). This CDR3 spans 14 amino acids. With 1 base removed from V and 5 bases from J, the gap between germline ends came to 12 bases. The DNA for the CDR3 is TGTGCCAGCAGTTTATTGCGGGTTGGCCACGAGCAGTACTTC. Amino acids: CASSLLRVGHEQYF.

The chain joins TRBV7-9 to TRBJ2-1, with 7 bases aligning to TRBD2. The CDR3 sequence is 15 residues long. Losses at the gene ends were 3 bases for V and 0 bases for J; bases not matched to a gene: 2. CDR1 SEHNR and CDR2 FQNEAQ come from the germline V gene (reference sequence). The DNA for the CDR3 is TGTGCCAGCAGCTTTCGCGGGAGCTCCTACAATGAGCAGTTCTTC. As protein: CASSFRGSSYNEQFF.

This sequence joins TRBV7-9 and TRBJ2-7; D uncertain. Germline CDR1 reads SEHNR; CDR2 reads FQNEAQ (reference sequence). The V end was cut by 7 bases, the J end by 3 bases, with 16 bases between. The CDR3 runs to 14 residues. CDR3 region: CASTKGYSSYEQYF. In DNA, the CDR3 is TGTGCCAGCACCAAAGGGTATTCCAGCTACGAGCAGTACTTC. The full variable domain, completed using reference TRBV7-9 and TRBJ2-7, is DTGVSQNPRHKITKRGQNVTFRCDPISEHNRLYWYRQTLGQGPEFLTYFQNEAQLEKSRLLSDRFSAERPKGSFSTLEIQRTEQGDSAMYLCASTKGYSSYEQYFGPGTRLTVT.

The chain recombines TRBV3-1 (or the pseudogene TRBV3-2) with TRBJ1-2; TRBD1 is a possible D gene (5 bases). The ends were cut back, 0 bases at V and 8 bases at J, with 13 bases in the middle. The CDR3 is 14 amino acids. CDR1 is LGHDT, CDR2 YNNKEL, per germline (reference sequence). CDR3 region: CASSQEGGACGYTF. The CDR3 DNA reads TGTGCCAGCAGCCAAGAGGGTGGGGCGTGCGGCTACACCTTC.

The chain joins TRBV20-1 to TRBJ2-5; 8 bases line up with TRBD1. Germline V gene sequence: CDR1 DFQATT, CDR2 SNEGSKA (reference sequence). This CDR3 has 18 amino acids. The ends lost 3 bases at V and 1 base at J; junction bases unmatched: 16. The CDR3, as DNA: TGCAGTGCTAGTGAGACGGACAGGGTTTGGGAGTTCCAAGAGACCCAGTACTTC. Translating gives CSASETDRVWEFQETQYF.

V and J are TRBV19 and TRBJ1-2; TRBD1 matches 8 bases. CDR3 length equals 15 residues. The trim removed 6 bases at V and 6 bases at J, leaving 12 bases unmatched. Germline V lookup: CDR1 LNHDA, CDR2 SQIVND (reference sequence). CDR3 in amino acids: CASSLRQGRNNGYTF. The CDR3, as DNA: TGTGCCAGTAGCCTACGACAGGGGAGGAATAATGGCTACACCTTC.

This clone is a singleton in its sample. The genes are TRBV2 and TRBJ2-3; D not certain. Germline V gene sequence: CDR1 SNHLY, CDR2 FYNNEI. Trimming took off 3 bases at V and 0 bases at J, with 7 bases between the two ends. The CDR3 spans 14 residues. DNA of the CDR3: TGTGCCAGCAGTGACGAGCCCAGCACAGATACGCAGTATTTT. The encoded protein is CASSDEPSTDTQYF.

This clone has just a few counts. The V call is TRBV5-4, the J call TRBJ1-2; D is ambiguous. The V gene lost 2 bases and the J gene lost 5 bases, with 13 bases spanning the gap. The length of the CDR3 is 14 residues. Per germline, CDR1 SGHNT and CDR2 YYREEE (reference sequence). DNA for the CDR3: TGTGCCAGCAGCTTCGAGAGGGTCGAGTATGGCTACACCTTC. Protein product: CASSFERVEYGYTF. The full variable domain, with the rest looked up from reference TRBV5-4 and TRBJ1-2, is ETGVTQSPTHLIKTRGQQVTLRCSSQSGHNTVSWYQQALGQGPQFIFQYYREEENGRGNFPPRFSGLQFPNYSSELNVNALELDDSALYLCASSFERVEYGYTFGSGTRLTVV.

The rearrangement joins TRBV30 to TRBJ1-6; 8 positions match TRBD1. Unmatched junction bases numbered 7, after V lost 8 bases and J lost 7 bases. From germline, CDR1 is GTSNPN and CDR2 SVGIG (reference sequence). The CDR3 is made up of 13 amino acids. CDR3 sequence: CAATGANNSPLHF. In DNA form, the CDR3 reads TGTGCCGCGACAGGGGCAAACAATTCACCCCTCCACTTT.

Ten or more counts support this clone. CDR3 residues: CASSMLQGAPKHQPQHF. CDR3 bases: TGTGCCAGTAGTATGTTACAGGGGGCGCCGAAACATCAGCCCCAGCATTTT. This chain uses TRBV19 with TRBJ1-5, with 9 bases aligning to TRBD1. The germline gives CDR1 LNHDA, CDR2 SQIVND (reference sequence). V lost 3 bases to trimming and J lost 5 bases; unmatched junction nucleotides: 11. CDR3 size: 17 residues.

This chain links TRBV27 with TRBJ2-7, with D unresolved. This CDR3 region has 11 residues. The germline V gene encodes CDR1 MNHEY and CDR2 SMNVEV (reference sequence). V lost 11 bases to trimming and J lost 5 bases, with 13 bases between them. The CDR3 nucleotides are TGTGCCGCCCACCAGGTGCACGAGCAGTACTTC. Its translation is CAAHQVHEQYF.

The chain links TRBV12-3 or TRBV12-4 to TRBJ2-5, with unresolved D. V lost 1 base and J lost 7, with 7 bases in between. The CDR3 covers 12 residues. The DNA of the CDR3 is TGTGCCAGCAGTTTAGGCGAGAGGACCCAGTACTTC. This gives the protein CASSLGERTQYF.

The chain couples TRBV6-2 or TRBV6-3 to TRBJ2-1; 11 bases agree with TRBD2. Germline-derived CDR1 and CDR2 are MNHEY and SVGEGT. The CDR3 totals 15 residues. Trimming took 6 bases from V and 2 from J; bases not matched to a gene: 3. CDR3 in DNA: TGTGCCAGCAGCCTTAGCGGGGGGGCCTACAATGAGCAGTTCTTC. Protein product: CASSLSGGAYNEQFF.

This rearrangement joins TRBV29-1 to TRBJ1-1; D is unclear. Germline-derived CDR1 and CDR2 are SQVTM and ANQGSEA. V dropped 3 bases and J dropped 5 bases, with 13 bases sitting between them. The CDR3 loop spans 13 amino acids. This CDR3 is CSVDGRGGTEAFF. The DNA for the CDR3 is TGCAGCGTTGACGGACGGGGAGGGACTGAAGCTTTCTTT. Using reference TRBV29-1 and TRBJ1-1 for the parts outside the CDR3, the full variable domain is SAVISQKPSRDICQRGTSLTIQCQVDSQVTMMFWYRQQPGQSLTLIATANQGSEATYESGFVIDKFPISRPNLTFSTLTVSNMSPEDSSIYLCSVDGRGGTEAFFGQGTRLTVV.

The chain links TRBV10-3 to TRBJ1-1; TRBD1 agrees at 8 bases. Trimming removed 6 bases from V and 8 bases from J; junction bases left unmatched: 11. CDR1 and CDR2 from the germline V gene are ENHRY and SYGVKD. This CDR3 comprises 14 residues. The CDR3 coding sequence is TGTGCCATCAGGGGGACAGGCGGGAACGTGGAAGCTTTCTTT. Protein: CAIRGTGGNVEAFF.